Sequencing of this T cell receptor (beta chain) was carried out in a study of cytomegalovirus exposure and HLA in healthy donors. Study results and limitations: Cytomegalovirus-associated status was assigned to approximately 160 TCR beta chains. An analysis was carried out at a later point. It showed that HLA-associated TCR beta chains were more clonally expanded than equally common non-associated chains.

Of note for this clone: Its antigen is not known.

Healthy bone marrow donors made up the donor group. J was trimmed by 4 bases and V by 5 bases; bases with no gene match: 6. This CDR3 has 14 residues. Germline V gives CDR1 SGHTA, CDR2 FQGNSA. The PCR employed 60 Vbeta primers together with 13 Jbeta primers. Sequencing used immunoSEQ multiplex PCR; TCRdb keeps in-frame clones, though not all of them. The sample includes about 200,000 clones, roughly 85% seen only once; the top ten take approximately 2.1%. The clonotype comes from a woman aged 45 to 65 in good health and CMV-seronegative. V and J are TRBV7-2 and TRBJ2-7, with 9 bases matching TRBD2. Sample: PBMCs. CDR3 residues: CASSPGLAEYEQYF. In nucleotides, the CDR3 is TGTGCCAGCAGCCCGGGACTAGCTGAATACGAGCAGTACTTC.